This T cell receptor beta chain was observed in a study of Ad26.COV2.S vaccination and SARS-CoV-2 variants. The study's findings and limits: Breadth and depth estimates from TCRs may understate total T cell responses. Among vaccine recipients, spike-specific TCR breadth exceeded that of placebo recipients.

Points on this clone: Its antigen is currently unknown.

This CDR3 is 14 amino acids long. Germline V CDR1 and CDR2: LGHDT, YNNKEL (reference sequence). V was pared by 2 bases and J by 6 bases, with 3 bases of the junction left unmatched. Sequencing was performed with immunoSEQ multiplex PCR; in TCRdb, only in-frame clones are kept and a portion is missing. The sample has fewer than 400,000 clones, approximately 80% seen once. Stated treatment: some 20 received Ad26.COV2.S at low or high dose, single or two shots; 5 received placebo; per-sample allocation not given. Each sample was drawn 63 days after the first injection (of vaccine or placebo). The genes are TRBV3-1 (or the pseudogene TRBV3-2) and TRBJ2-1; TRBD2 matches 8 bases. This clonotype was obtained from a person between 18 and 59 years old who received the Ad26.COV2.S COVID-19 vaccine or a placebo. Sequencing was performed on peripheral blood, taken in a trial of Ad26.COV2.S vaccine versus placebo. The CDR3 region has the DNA TGTGCCAGCAGCCAAAGCGGGGGCACCAATGAGCAGTTCTTC. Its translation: CASSQSGGTNEQFF.